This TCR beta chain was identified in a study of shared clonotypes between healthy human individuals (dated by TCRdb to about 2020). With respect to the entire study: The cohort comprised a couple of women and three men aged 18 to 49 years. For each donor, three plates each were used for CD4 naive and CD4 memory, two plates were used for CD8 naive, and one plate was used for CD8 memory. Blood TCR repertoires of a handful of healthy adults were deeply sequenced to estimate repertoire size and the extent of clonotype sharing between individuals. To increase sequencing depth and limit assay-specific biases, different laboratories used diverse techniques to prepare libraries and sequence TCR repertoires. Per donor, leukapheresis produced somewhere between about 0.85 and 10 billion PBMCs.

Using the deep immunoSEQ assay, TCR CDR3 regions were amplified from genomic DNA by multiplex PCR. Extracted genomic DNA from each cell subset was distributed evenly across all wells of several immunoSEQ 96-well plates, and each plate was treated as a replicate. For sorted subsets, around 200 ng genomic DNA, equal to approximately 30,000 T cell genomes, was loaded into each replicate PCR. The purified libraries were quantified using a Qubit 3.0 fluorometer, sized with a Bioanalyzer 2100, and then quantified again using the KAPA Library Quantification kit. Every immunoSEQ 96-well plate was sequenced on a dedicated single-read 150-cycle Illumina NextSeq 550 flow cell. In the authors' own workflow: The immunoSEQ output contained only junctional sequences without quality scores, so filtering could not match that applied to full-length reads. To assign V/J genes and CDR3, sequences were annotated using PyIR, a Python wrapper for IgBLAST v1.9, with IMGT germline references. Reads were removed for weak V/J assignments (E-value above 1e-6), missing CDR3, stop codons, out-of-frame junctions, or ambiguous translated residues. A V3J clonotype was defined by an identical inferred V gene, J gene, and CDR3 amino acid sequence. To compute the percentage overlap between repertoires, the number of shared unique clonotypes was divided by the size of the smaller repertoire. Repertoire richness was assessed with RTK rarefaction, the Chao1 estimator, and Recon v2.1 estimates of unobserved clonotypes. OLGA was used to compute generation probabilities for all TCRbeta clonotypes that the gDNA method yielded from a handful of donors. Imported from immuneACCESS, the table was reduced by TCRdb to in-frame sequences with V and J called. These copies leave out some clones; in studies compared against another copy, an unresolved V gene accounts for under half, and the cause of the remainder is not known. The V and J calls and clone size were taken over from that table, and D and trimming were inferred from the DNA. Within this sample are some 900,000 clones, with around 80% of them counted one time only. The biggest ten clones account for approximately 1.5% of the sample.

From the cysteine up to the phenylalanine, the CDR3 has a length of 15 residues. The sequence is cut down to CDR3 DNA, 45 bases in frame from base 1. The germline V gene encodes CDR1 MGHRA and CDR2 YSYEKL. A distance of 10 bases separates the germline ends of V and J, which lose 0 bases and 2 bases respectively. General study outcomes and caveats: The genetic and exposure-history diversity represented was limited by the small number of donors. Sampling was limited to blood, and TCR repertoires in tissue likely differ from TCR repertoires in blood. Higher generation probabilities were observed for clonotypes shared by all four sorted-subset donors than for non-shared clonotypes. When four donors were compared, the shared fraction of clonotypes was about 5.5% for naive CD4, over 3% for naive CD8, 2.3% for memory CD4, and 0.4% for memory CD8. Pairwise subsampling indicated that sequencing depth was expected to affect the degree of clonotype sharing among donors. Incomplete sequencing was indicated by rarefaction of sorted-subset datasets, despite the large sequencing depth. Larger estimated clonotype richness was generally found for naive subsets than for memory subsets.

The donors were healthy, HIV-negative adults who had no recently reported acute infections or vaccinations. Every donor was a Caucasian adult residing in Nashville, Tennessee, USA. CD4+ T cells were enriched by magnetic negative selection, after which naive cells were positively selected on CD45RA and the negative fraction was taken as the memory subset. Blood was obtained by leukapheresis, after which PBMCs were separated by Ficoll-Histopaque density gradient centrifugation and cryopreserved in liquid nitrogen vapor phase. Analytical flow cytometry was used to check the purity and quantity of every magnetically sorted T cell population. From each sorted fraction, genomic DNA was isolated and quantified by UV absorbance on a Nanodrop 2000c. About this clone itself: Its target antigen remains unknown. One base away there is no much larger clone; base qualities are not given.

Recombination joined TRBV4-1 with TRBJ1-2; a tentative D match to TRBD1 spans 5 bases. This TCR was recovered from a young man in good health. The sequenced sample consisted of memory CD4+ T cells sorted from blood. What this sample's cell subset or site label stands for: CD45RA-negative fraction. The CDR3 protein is CASSQDLPGNYGYTF. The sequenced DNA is TGCGCCAGCAGCCAAGATCTACCAGGGAACTATGGCTACACCTTC.